This T cell receptor (beta chain) was identified during a study of cytomegalovirus exposure and HLA in healthy donors. Study-wide points: A later analysis linked a missense DCLRE1C variant to TCR beta V- and J-gene trimming.

In germline, CDR1 is SGHKS, CDR2 YYEKEE (reference sequence). The V and J ends lost 1 base and 0 bases respectively, with 8 bases between them. The CDR3 covers 16 residues. Primers: 60 Vbeta forward and 13 Jbeta reverse. The repertoire was sequenced with immunoSEQ multiplex PCR; TCRdb's copy has only in-frame clones and lacks some. This repertoire includes some 140,000 clones. Remarks on this clone: Antigen unknown.

This clonotype originated in a woman aged 55-69 years in good health and CMV-seronegative. The rearrangement links TRBV5-5 to TRBJ1-6; no firm D call. Sequencing used PBMCs. DNA for the CDR3: TGTGCCAGCAGCTTGCCACCGAGCTCCTATAATTCACCCCTCCACTTT. Translating gives CASSLPPSSYNSPLHF. Using reference TRBV5-5 and TRBJ1-6 for the parts outside the CDR3, the full variable domain is DAGVTQSPTHLIKTRGQQVTLRCSPISGHKSVSWYQQVLGQGPQFIFQYYEKEERGRGNFPDRFSARQFPNYSSELNVNALLLGDSALYLCASSLPPSSYNSPLHFGNGTRLTVT.